This TCR beta chain was sequenced in a study of vaccination effects on CD4 cells after COVID-19. Study conclusions and caveats: There were few convalescent patients in the study and no early post-infection timepoints.

In the ViraFEST assay, antigen-specific CD4+ clonotypes were identified by expansion after peptide-pool stimulation. Culture lasted approximately 10 days before CD4+ T cell isolation. It was between March and December 2020 that the person had a SARS-CoV-2 infection confirmed by PCR. Fresh IL-2-containing medium replaced half the medium on days 3 and 7. This clone came up a few times. The antigen is not known. Using immunoSEQ multiplex PCR, the repertoire was profiled, and TCRdb retains in-frame clones only, with some absent. The data contain 40,000 or so clones, about 75% of them singletons. Germline V gene lookup returns CDR1 SGHRS and CDR2 YFSETQ. CDR3 length equals 13 residues. Trimming removed 4 bases from V and 0 bases from J, with 8 bases in between.

This chain uses TRBV5-1 with TRBJ2-7; a possible D gene is TRBD1 (6 bases). The sequenced sample was CD4+ T cells from PBMCs cultured with a peptide pool, obtained before COVID-19 vaccination. This receptor was taken from a human donor who had a prior SARS-CoV-2 infection. For the CDR3, the DNA is TGCGCCAGCAGCGGGGACAACTCCTACGAGCAGTACTTC. Encoded protein: CASSGDNSYEQYF.